This T cell receptor (beta chain) came from a study of T cells in Graves' hyperthyroidism and ophthalmopathy (dated by TCRdb to between 2018 and 2020). General notes on the study: Peripheral blood samples were taken at initial diagnosis, before any treatment was given. To identify distinguishing TCR V-J signatures, a discovery cohort of 95 to 100 patients was used, comprising some 45 with Graves' ophthalmopathy and around 60 with stable Graves' hyperthyroidism. Prospective prediction of ophthalmopathy was tested in an independent validation cohort consisting of under 20 hyperthyroidism patients and about 17 patients who later progressed to ophthalmopathy. The 100 or so discovery patients were randomly divided into training and test sets at a 7:3 ratio. In addition, the study compared T-cell repertoires in thyroid tissue and in blood from several Graves' hyperthyroidism patients. Following sampling, methimazole starting at 30 mg daily was given to hyperthyroidism patients, and high-dose intravenous methylprednisolone was given to ophthalmopathy patients. The paper describes TCR Vbeta CDR3 sequencing of 130 to 150 peripheral blood samples, made up of 43 ophthalmopathy patients, 70 to 75 hyperthyroidism patients and 17 progressor patients. Study-wide conclusions, independent of this receptor: In validation, progression to ophthalmopathy was predicted by the model with nearly 71% sensitivity and 72% to 85% specificity, a median of about 6.4 months before onset. Most expanded thyroid clonotypes (frequency above 0.001) were also detected in blood, suggesting blood repertoires may reflect thyroid immune responses. Sample size was not statistically predetermined, and blinding of investigators to group allocation was not performed. A model built on a 13 V-J signature distinguished ophthalmopathy from stable hyperthyroidism, reaching 85% to 90% sensitivity and around 81% specificity in cross-validation and 80%/75% in testing.

V ends up 6 bases short and J 5 bases short, with an unmatched junction base count of 12. Its CDR3 holds 16 amino acids, cysteine through phenylalanine. Only the CDR3 region is kept as DNA, spanning 48 bases read in frame from base 1. Via the germline V gene (reference sequence), CDR1 is PRHDT and CDR2 FYEKMQ. The TCR beta CDR3 regions were amplified from RNA transcripts. The TCR CDR3 was subjected to a first round of RT-PCR using the HTBI primer set and the Qiagen OneStep RT-PCR kit. The libraries were constructed in a second round of multiplex PCR and then size-selected and purified. Sequencing of the libraries was done on an Illumina HiSeq2000 using paired-end 100 bp reads. Per the source publication's procedure: Raw data were processed with SOAPnuke, discarding reads with adapters, uncalled bases, mean Phred below 15, or no exact constant-primer or identifier match. High-quality paired reads were merged with COPE v1.2.5, and unique nucleotide sequences were defined as clonotypes. MiTCR v1.1 was used to align the clonotypes against IMGT TRBV, TRBD and TRBJ reference segments. The analysis included only V-J combinations with a frequency above 0.0001, which together covered roughly 99% of the repertoires. A TCS score was defined as the ratio of F50 (clonal expansion) to E x V (chaos), with BLOSUM62-based TCRdist applied between CDR3 peptides within each V-J. Welch's t-statistics and random forest reduced roughly 530 V-J features to 13, which were used in a naive Bayes classifier (R e1071). TCRdb's own reprocessing of the public reads used fastp at Q25 and MiXCR and kept productive beta chains. Merged by CDR3 protein, the rows form single entries marked with the most common genes and DNA. TCRdb assigned the V and J calls; the authors' analysis was not used. The sample records 500,000 to 650,000 distinct CDR3 sequences, just under 20% of which are singletons. Clones ranked in the top ten supply about 50% of the sample.

This clonotype came up a few times. No cognate antigen has been identified for it. No base quality values were provided; no much bigger clone lies one nucleotide off. In the ophthalmopathy patients, disease was moderately to severely active, with a Clinical Activity Score of 3 or more, a NOSPECS grade of 4 or more, and a duration of less than 3 months. Exclusion was applied to patients with uncontrolled infections, other autoimmune diseases, pregnancy or lactation. Clinical symptoms, serum thyroxine and TRAb, thyroid ultrasound, and orbital computed tomography formed the basis for the diagnoses. PBMCs were separated from 7.5 to 10 ml of fresh peripheral blood using Ficoll-Paque density gradient centrifugation. Total RNA was extracted with Trizol reagent, and quality was checked on an Agilent 2100 Bioanalyzer.

This TCR was recovered from a man aged 35 to 55 with Graves' ophthalmopathy. The sequencing input was blood. The chain was built from TRBV13 and TRBJ1-4; 7 junctional bases match TRBD1. The DNA reads as follows: TGTGCCAGCAGTAAACTGGGGGACAGCAGAAATGAAAAACTGTTTTTT. Translation gives CASSKLGDSRNEKLFF.